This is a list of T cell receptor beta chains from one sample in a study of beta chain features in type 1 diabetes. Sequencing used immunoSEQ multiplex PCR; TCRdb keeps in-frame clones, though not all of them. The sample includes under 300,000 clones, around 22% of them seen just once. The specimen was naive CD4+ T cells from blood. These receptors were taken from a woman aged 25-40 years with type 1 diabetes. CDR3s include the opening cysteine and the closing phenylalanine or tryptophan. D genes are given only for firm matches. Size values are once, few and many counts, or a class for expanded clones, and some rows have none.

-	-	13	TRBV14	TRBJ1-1	TGTGCCAGCAGCCCTGACTTGAACACTGAAGCTTTCTTT	CASSPDLNTEAFF
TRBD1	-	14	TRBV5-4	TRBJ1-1	TGTGCCAGCACCGACCGGGACAGTCGATCGGAAGCTTTCTTT	CASTDRDSRSEAFF
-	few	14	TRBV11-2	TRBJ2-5	TGTGCCAGCAGCTTGGGACTCCGAGGGGAGACCCAGTACTTC	CASSLGLRGETQYF
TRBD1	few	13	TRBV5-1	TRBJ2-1	TGCGCCAGCAGTCGACAGGGTCCCAATGAGCAGTTCTTC	CASSRQGPNEQFF
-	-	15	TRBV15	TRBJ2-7	TGTGCCACCAGCAGAGATCAGGGGTTAGTCTACGAGCAGTACTTC	CATSRDQGLVYEQYF
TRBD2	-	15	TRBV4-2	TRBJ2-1	TGTGCCAGCAGCCTAGGACTAGCGGGAGGGGTTGAGCAGTTCTTC	CASSLGLAGGVEQFF
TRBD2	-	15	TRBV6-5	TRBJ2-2	TGTGCCAGCAGTCCCCCCGGACTAGCGACCGGGGAGCTGTTTTTT	CASSPPGLATGELFF
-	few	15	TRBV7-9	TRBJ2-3	TGTGCCAGCAGCTTACTGGCGGCCGGCACAGATACGCAGTATTTT	CASSLLAAGTDTQYF
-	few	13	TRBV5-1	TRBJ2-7	TGCGCCAGCAGTTTCGACAGGCCCTACGAGCAGTACTTC	CASSFDRPYEQYF
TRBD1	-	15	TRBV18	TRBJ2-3	TGTGCCAGCTCACCCGAGGACAGGGGGCCAGATACGCAGTATTTT	CASSPEDRGPDTQYF
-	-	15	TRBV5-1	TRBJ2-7	TGCGCCAGCAGCCGGAGTGGAGGGTCCCTACACGAGCAGTACTTC	CASSRSGGSLHEQYF
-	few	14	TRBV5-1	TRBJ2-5	TGCGCCAGCAGCTTGGAGACACGCCAAGAGACCCAGTACTTC	CASSLETRQETQYF
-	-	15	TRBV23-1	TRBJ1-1	TGCGCCAGCAGTCAATCCGCAGAAATGAACACTGAAGCTTTCTTT	CASSQSAEMNTEAFF
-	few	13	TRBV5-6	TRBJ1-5	TGTGCCAGCAGCGGACGGGACAATCAGCCCCAGCATTTT	CASSGRDNQPQHF
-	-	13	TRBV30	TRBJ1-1	TGTGCCTGGAGTATGCTTAGGGCGGGAGAAGCTTTCTTT	CAWSMLRAGEAFF
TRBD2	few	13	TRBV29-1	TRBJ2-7	TGCAGCGGCCGACTAGCGGGAGGCTACGAGCAGTACTTC	CSGRLAGGYEQYF
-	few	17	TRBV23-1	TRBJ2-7	TGCGCCAGCAGTCAAAAGCTCGGTCGACACGACCTCTACGAGCAGTACTTC	CASSQKLGRHDLYEQYF
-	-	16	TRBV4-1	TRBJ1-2	TGCGCCAGCAGCCCATCACCAGGGGATGGGAACTATGGCTACACCTTC	CASSPSPGDGNYGYTF
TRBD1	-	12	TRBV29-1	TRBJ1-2	TGCAGCGTTGACAGGGGGGATTTCGTCTACACCTTC	CSVDRGDFVYTF
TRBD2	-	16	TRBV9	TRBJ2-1	TGTGCCAGCAGCGTAGGGGGGACTAGCGGCTTCAATGAGCAGTTCTTC	CASSVGGTSGFNEQFF
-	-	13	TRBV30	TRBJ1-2	TGTGCCTGGAGTGGGGGGACTTCCTATGGCTACACCTTC	CAWSGGTSYGYTF
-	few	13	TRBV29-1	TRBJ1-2	TGCAGCGTTGAAGGGCCATCTAACTATGGCTACACCTTC	CSVEGPSNYGYTF
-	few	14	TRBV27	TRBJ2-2	TGTGCCAGCAGTTTAGCGGGTGGCACCGGGGAGCTGTTTTTT	CASSLAGGTGELFF
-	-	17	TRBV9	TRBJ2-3	TGTGCCAGCAGCGTAGAGGGTTCTAGCGCTAGCACAGATACGCAGTATTTT	CASSVEGSSASTDTQYF
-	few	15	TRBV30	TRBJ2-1	TGTGCCTGGAGCCGAACCCCAAAAGAGTACAATGAGCAGTTCTTC	CAWSRTPKEYNEQFF
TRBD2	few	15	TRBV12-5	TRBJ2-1	TGTGCTAGTGGTCCGGGACTAGCGGGAGTGACTGAGCAGTTCTTC	CASGPGLAGVTEQFF
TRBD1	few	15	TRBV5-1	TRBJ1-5	TGCGCCAGCAGCCACCTTGGACAGGTTAATCAGCCCCAGCATTTT	CASSHLGQVNQPQHF